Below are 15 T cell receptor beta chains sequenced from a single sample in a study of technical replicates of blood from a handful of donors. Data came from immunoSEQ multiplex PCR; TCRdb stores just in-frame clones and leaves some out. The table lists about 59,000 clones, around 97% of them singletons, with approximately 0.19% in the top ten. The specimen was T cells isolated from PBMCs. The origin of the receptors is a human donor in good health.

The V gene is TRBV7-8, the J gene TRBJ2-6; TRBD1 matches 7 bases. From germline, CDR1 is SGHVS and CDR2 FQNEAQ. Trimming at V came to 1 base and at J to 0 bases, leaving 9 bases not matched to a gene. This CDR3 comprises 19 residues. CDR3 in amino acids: CASSLGPPGQRSGANVLTF. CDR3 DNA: TGTGCCAGCAGCTTAGGCCCTCCGGGACAGCGCTCTGGGGCCAACGTCCTGACTTTC. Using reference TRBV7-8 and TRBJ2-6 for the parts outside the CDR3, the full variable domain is GAGVSQSPRYKVAKRGQDVALRCDPISGHVSLFWYQQALGQGPEFLTYFQNEAQLDKSGLPSDRFFAERPEGSVSTLKIQRTQQEDSAVYLCASSLGPPGQRSGANVLTFGAGSRLTVL.

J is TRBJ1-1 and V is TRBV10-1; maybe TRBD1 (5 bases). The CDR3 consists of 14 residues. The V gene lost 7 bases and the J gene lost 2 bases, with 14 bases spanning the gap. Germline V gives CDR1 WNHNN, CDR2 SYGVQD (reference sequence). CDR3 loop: CASTGGTANTEAFF. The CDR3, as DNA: TGCGCCAGCACCGGAGGGACGGCCAACACTGAAGCTTTCTTT.

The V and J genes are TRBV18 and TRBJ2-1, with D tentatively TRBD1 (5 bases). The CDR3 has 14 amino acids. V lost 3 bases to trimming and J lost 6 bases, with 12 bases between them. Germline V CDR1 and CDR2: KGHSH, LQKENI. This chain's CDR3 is CASSPAREINEQFF. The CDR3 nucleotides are TGTGCCAGCTCACCGGCCAGGGAAATCAATGAGCAGTTCTTC.

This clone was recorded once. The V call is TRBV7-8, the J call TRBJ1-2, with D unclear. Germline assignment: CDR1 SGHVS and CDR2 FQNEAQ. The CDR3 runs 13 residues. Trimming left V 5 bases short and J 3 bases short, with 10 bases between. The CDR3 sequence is CASSDGIYYGYTF. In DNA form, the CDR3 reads TGTGCCAGCAGCGACGGGATTTACTATGGCTACACCTTC.

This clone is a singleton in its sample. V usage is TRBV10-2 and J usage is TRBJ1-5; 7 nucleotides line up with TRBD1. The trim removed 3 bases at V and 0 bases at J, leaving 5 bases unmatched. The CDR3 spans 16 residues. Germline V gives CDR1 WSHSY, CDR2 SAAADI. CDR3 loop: CASSEGRGFSNQPQHF. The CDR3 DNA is TGCGCCAGCAGTGAAGGCAGGGGGTTTAGCAATCAGCCCCAGCATTTT.

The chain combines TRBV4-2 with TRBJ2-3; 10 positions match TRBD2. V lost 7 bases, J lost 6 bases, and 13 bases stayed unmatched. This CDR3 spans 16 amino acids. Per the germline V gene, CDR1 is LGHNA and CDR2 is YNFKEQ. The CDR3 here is CASTKSGRGSRDTQYF. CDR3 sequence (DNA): TGTGCCAGCACCAAGAGCGGGAGGGGCTCTAGGGATACGCAGTATTTT.

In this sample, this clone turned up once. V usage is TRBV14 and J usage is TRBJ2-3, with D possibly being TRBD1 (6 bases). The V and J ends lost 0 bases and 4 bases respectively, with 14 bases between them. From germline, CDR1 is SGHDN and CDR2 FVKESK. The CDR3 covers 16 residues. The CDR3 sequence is CASSQDPAGVPDTQYF. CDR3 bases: TGTGCCAGCAGCCAAGATCCCGCAGGGGTCCCAGATACGCAGTATTTT. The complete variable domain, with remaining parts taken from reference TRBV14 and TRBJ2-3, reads EAGVTQFPSHSVIEKGQTVTLRCDPISGHDNLYWYRRVMGKEIKFLLHFVKESKQDESGMPNNRFLAERTGGTYSTLKVQPAELEDSGVYFCASSQDPAGVPDTQYFGPGTRLTVL.

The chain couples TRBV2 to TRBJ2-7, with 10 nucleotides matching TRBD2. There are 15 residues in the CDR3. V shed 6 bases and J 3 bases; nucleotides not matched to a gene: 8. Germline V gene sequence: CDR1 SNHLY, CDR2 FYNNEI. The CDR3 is CASRLAGGTGYEQYF. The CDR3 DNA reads TGTGCCAGCAGGTTAGCGGGAGGCACGGGCTACGAGCAGTACTTC. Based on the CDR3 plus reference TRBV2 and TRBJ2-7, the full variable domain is EPEVTQTPSHQVTQMGQEVILRCVPISNHLYFYWYRQILGQKVEFLVSFYNNEISEKSEIFDDQFSVERPDGSNFTLKIRSTKLEDSAMYFCASRLAGGTGYEQYFGPGTRLTVT.

In DNA, the CDR3 is TGTGCCAGCAGTGGGGACCGGGACAGGGGGAGTGAGCAGTACTTC. This gives the protein CASSGDRDRGSEQYF. The V call is TRBV2, the J call TRBJ2-7, with 11 bases lining up with TRBD1. CDR1 is SNHLY and CDR2 is FYNNEI in the germline V gene. The CDR3 sequence is 15 residues long. V shed 4 bases, J shed 7 bases, and the junction held 9 bases outside the gene matches.

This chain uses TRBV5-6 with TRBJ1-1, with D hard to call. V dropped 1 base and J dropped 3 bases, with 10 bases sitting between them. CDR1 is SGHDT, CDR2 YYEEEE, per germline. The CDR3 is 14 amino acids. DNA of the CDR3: TGTGCCAGCAGCTTGTCTCGGTGGTACACTGAAGCTTTCTTT. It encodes CASSLSRWYTEAFF. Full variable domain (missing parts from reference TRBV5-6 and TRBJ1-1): DAGVTQSPTHLIKTRGQQVTLRCSPKSGHDTVSWYQQALGQGPQFIFQYYEEEERQRGNFPDRFSGHQFPNYSSELNVNALLLGDSALYLCASSLSRWYTEAFFGQGTRLTVV.

CDR3 sequence (DNA): TGTGCCAGCAGCTTGGAACAGGACTCCTACGAGCAGTACTTC. Residues: CASSLEQDSYEQYF. The chain links TRBV5-4 to TRBJ2-7; D is possibly TRBD1 (5 bases). V gave up 0 bases and J gave up 0 bases, with 7 bases separating them. The CDR3 has 14 residues. The germline gives CDR1 SGHNT, CDR2 YYREEE (reference sequence).

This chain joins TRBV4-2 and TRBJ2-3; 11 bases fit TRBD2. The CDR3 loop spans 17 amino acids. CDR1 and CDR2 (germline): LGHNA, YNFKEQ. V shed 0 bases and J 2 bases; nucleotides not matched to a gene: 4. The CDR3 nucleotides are TGTGCCAGCAGCCAAGATGGGGGACTAGCGGCCACAGATACGCAGTATTTT. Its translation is CASSQDGGLAATDTQYF.

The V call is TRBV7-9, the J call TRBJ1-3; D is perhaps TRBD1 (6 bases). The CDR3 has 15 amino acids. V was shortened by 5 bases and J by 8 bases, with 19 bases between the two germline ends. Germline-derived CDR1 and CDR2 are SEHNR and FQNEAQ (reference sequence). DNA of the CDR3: TGTGCCAGCAGCCCCCACACAGCACAGGGAGACACCATATATTTT. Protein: CASSPHTAQGDTIYF.

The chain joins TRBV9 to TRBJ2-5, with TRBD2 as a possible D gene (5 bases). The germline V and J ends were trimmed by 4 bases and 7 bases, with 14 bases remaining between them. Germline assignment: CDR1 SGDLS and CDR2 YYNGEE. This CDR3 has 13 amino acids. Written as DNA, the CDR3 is TGTGCCAGCAGCCCCATAGCCCGGGGGACCCAGTACTTC. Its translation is CASSPIARGTQYF.

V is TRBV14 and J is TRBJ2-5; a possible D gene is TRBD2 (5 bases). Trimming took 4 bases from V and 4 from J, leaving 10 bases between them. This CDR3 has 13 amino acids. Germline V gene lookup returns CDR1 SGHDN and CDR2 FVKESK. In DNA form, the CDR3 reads TGTGCCAGCAGCCGATACCGGGGAGAGACCCAGTACTTC. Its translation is CASSRYRGETQYF.